This passage covers 6 T cell receptor beta chains from one sample sequenced in a study of cytotoxic CD8 clonotypes in ibrutinib-treated CLL. Only in-frame clones appear in the TCRdb table, and some are missing; sequencing was by immunoSEQ multiplex PCR. The table records roughly 200,000 clones, roughly three quarters of them present only once. Sequences were derived from PBMCs, sampled after 12 months of ibrutinib treatment. Receptors originate from a human donor with chronic lymphocytic leukemia.

V gene TRBV2 combines with J gene TRBJ1-2; TRBD1 might be the D (6 bases). The CDR3 length is 15 residues. Germline V CDR1 and CDR2: SNHLY, FYNNEI. V was shortened by 5 bases and J by 0 bases, with 13 bases between the two germline ends. CDR3 nucleotides: TGTGCCAGCAGTCCCGAGGGGGGCGCTAACTATGGCTACACCTTC. This sequence encodes CASSPEGGANYGYTF.

The V gene is TRBV9, the J gene TRBJ2-1, with 9 bases that match TRBD2. The V and J ends lost 0 bases and 7 bases, in that order; junction bases with no gene match: 5. The CDR3 sequence is 15 residues long. Germline V gene lookup returns CDR1 SGDLS and CDR2 YYNGEE. CDR3 in amino acids: CASSVGAGGGNEQFF. Here the CDR3 DNA reads TGTGCCAGCAGCGTAGGCGCGGGAGGGGGTAATGAGCAGTTCTTC.

J is TRBJ2-4 and V is TRBV4-1; possible D gene TRBD2, 7 bases. Germline V lookup: CDR1 MGHRA, CDR2 YSYEKL. This CDR3 comprises 16 residues. Trimming shortened V by 2 bases and J by 1 base, and 12 bases separated the two germline ends. CDR3 residues: CASSQPAGAAKNIQYF. The CDR3 bases are TGCGCCAGCAGCCAACCCGCGGGGGCGGCCAAAAACATTCAGTACTTC.

The chain couples TRBV9 to TRBJ2-2; tentatively, D is TRBD2 (6 bases). Trimming took 0 bases from V and 1 from J, leaving 7 bases between them. Germline CDR1 reads SGDLS; CDR2 reads YYNGEE. The CDR3 sequence is 15 residues long. CDR3 sequence (DNA): TGTGCCAGCAGCGTAGTCGGGGGGAACACCGGGGAGCTGTTTTTT. Translation gives CASSVVGGNTGELFF.

The chain recombines TRBV2 with TRBJ2-5; 11 nucleotides line up with TRBD1. Germline V gives CDR1 SNHLY, CDR2 FYNNEI. The CDR3 length is 14 residues. V was pared by 8 bases and J by 3 bases, with 5 bases of the junction left unmatched. The CDR3 reads CASLKGQGEETQYF. The CDR3 DNA follows: TGTGCCAGCTTGAAGGGACAGGGGGAAGAGACCCAGTACTTC.

V usage is TRBV28 and J usage is TRBJ1-5; D ambiguous. The V gene lost 2 bases and the J gene lost 2 bases, with 7 bases spanning the gap. Germline V gene data show CDR1 as MDHEN and CDR2 as SYDVKM. The CDR3 loop spans 14 amino acids. This CDR3 is CASSLTWGNQPQHF. The CDR3 DNA reads as TGTGCCAGCAGTTTAACGTGGGGCAATCAGCCCCAGCATTTT.